These T cell receptor beta chains were read from a single sample in a study of T cells in localized non-small cell lung cancer. Profiled with immunoSEQ multiplex PCR; TCRdb holds only in-frame clones, not every one. The repertoire consists of around 34,000 clones, with 85% to 95% occurring once and the leading ten covering less than 8%. The input for sequencing was peripheral blood, taken before any cancer treatment. All receptors derive from a female donor of 60 years or more with stage I lung adenocarcinoma. Each CDR3 is given with its conserved first and last residue. D genes are given only for firm matches. The size entry is marked missing in some rows and otherwise reads once, few, many or a size class.

v_call	d_call	j_call	clone_size	cdr3_nt	cdr3_aa
TRBV29-1	NA	TRBJ1-5	NA	TGCAGCGTTGAGGTTCAGAACAATCAGCCCCAGCATTTT	CSVEVQNNQPQHF
TRBV7-2	NA	TRBJ2-7	NA	TGTGCCAGCAGCTTCCGGGACAAAGTCGAGCAGTACTTC	CASSFRDKVEQYF
TRBV7-2	NA	TRBJ1-4	once	TGTGCCAGCAGCTTAGAGGTACGGGAAAAACTGTTTTTT	CASSLEVREKLFF
TRBV28	TRBD1	TRBJ1-1	NA	TGTGCCAGCAGTTTAACCTCGGACAGGGTTTTTCCTGAAGCTTTCTTT	CASSLTSDRVFPEAFF
TRBV6-1	NA	TRBJ1-5	NA	TGTGCCAGCAGTGAGTCTGGGGGGGACTATCAGCCCCAGCATTTT	CASSESGGDYQPQHF
TRBV9	NA	TRBJ1-4	NA	TGTGCCAGCAGCGCCGCGGACAGCCTTAATGAAAAACTGTTTTTT	CASSAADSLNEKLFF
TRBV10-1	TRBD1	TRBJ2-3	NA	TGCGCCAGCAGTGAGTCAGGGCCAGGGGGTGGTACGCAGTATTTT	CASSESGPGGGTQYF
TRBV10-3	NA	TRBJ1-1	NA	TGTGCCATCAGTGATGACAGAGCGATAAACACTGAAGCTTTCTTT	CAISDDRAINTEAFF
TRBV28	NA	TRBJ2-2	NA	TGTGCCAGCTGCCTTAACACCGGGGAGCTGTTTTTT	CASCLNTGELFF
TRBV5-1	NA	TRBJ2-5	NA	TGCGCCAGCAGCTCTCTAGGGGAAGGGACCCAGTACTTC	CASSSLGEGTQYF
TRBV19	NA	TRBJ2-1	NA	TGTGCCAGTAGTAGTGAGAGGGGAAATGAGCAGTTCTTC	CASSSERGNEQFF
TRBV27	NA	TRBJ2-3	NA	TGTGCCGGCCGACCAAACATCAGGGTAGATACGCAGTATTTT	CAGRPNIRVDTQYF
TRBV5-1	NA	TRBJ2-3	NA	TGCGCCAGCAGCTCACTGACAGACTCAGATACGCAGTATTTT	CASSSLTDSDTQYF
TRBV5-1	TRBD2	TRBJ2-3	NA	TGCGCCAGCAACGCGGGGGGGCAGGCAGATACGCAGTATTTT	CASNAGGQADTQYF
TRBV19	NA	TRBJ1-2	NA	TGTGCCAGTAGCCCGACAGGAACGGGGTATGGCTACACCTTC	CASSPTGTGYGYTF
TRBV7-9	TRBD2	TRBJ2-5	NA	TGTGCCAGCAGCGCGGGGGTATGGACCCAGTACTTC	CASSAGVWTQYF
TRBV6-6	NA	TRBJ2-3	NA	TGTGCCAGCAGTCCGTCCATGGGGGTCTTGGGTACGCAGTATTTT	CASSPSMGVLGTQYF
TRBV7-9	NA	TRBJ1-1	few	TGTGCCAGCAGCTTAGAGGAGAACACTGAAGCTTTCTTT	CASSLEENTEAFF
TRBV19	NA	TRBJ1-5	NA	TGTGCCAGTAGTATTACCCGGGGGCACGGAACGGAGCCCCAGCATTTT	CASSITRGHGTEPQHF
TRBV11-2	NA	TRBJ1-4	NA	TGTGCCAGCAGCCTCCGAGGGGAAAAACTGTTTTTT	CASSLRGEKLFF
TRBV10-3	NA	TRBJ2-6	NA	TGTGCCATCAGTGAGCCTCCCGGGTTAGGGGCCAACGTCCTGACTTTC	CAISEPPGLGANVLTF
TRBV18	NA	TRBJ2-5	NA	TGTGCCAGCTCAAGGTACCAAGAGACCCAGTACTTC	CASSRYQETQYF
TRBV4-3	TRBD1	TRBJ1-6	NA	TGCGCCAGCAGCCAAGATTTGTTGGACAGGGTCTCACCCCTCCACTTT	CASSQDLLDRVSPLHF
TRBV5-1	NA	TRBJ2-7	NA	TGCGCCAGCAGCTTGGCAGGGGAGAGTGAGCAGTACTTC	CASSLAGESEQYF
TRBV7-7	NA	TRBJ2-6	NA	TGTGCTAGCAGCTTAGAGGCTTTCTCTGGGGCCAACGTCCTGACTTTC	CASSLEAFSGANVLTF
TRBV13	NA	TRBJ2-5	NA	TGTGCCAGCAGCTCCCACAGGTTAACTCAAGCAGAGACCCAGTACTTC	CASSSHRLTQAETQYF
TRBV7-3	TRBD1	TRBJ1-1	NA	TGTGCCAGCAGCTTTACAGGGGGTACTGAAGCTTTCTTT	CASSFTGGTEAFF
TRBV28	NA	TRBJ1-2	NA	TGTGCCAGCAGTATAGGCAGTAACTATGGCTACACCTTC	CASSIGSNYGYTF
TRBV2	NA	TRBJ2-1	NA	TGTGCCAGCACCAGGGGCGCCTCCGGTGAGCAGTTCTTC	CASTRGASGEQFF
TRBV6-1	TRBD1	TRBJ2-7	NA	TGTGCCAGCAGTCGGACAGGCTCCTACGAGCAGTACTTC	CASSRTGSYEQYF
TRBV30	NA	TRBJ2-2	NA	TGTGCCTGGAGTGGATGGGGAAGTTCGGCGTCGAACACCGGGGAGCTGTTTTTT	CAWSGWGSSASNTGELFF
TRBV25-1	NA	TRBJ1-1	NA	TGTGCCAGCAGTGAATCCCCAGGGGTCATGAACACTGAAGCTTTCTTT	CASSESPGVMNTEAFF
TRBV7-9	NA	TRBJ2-2	NA	TGTGCCAGCAGCTTAGCGGGACCGAACACCGGGGAGCTGTTTTTT	CASSLAGPNTGELFF
TRBV10-1	NA	TRBJ2-2	few	TGCGCCAGCAGTGTCGATTGGGAAACCGGGGAGCTGTTTTTT	CASSVDWETGELFF
TRBV18	NA	TRBJ2-7	NA	TGTGCCAGCTCACCGACAGGAGTCGAGGGGGAGCAGTACTTC	CASSPTGVEGEQYF
TRBV6-1	TRBD1	TRBJ2-4	NA	TGTGCCAGCAGTGAAACCGGGACAGGAAACAACATTCAGTACTTC	CASSETGTGNNIQYF
TRBV7-9	NA	TRBJ1-2	once	TGTGCCAGCAGCTTAGTGGCAGGAGTTAACTATGGCTACACCTTC	CASSLVAGVNYGYTF
TRBV28	NA	TRBJ2-1	NA	TGTGCCAGCAGTCTATTAGCGAGTGGGGGTAATGAGCAGTTCTTC	CASSLLASGGNEQFF
TRBV18	NA	TRBJ1-1	NA	TGTGCCAGCTCGGGCCGGACGCAGGGCACTGAAGCTTTCTTT	CASSGRTQGTEAFF
TRBV19	NA	TRBJ1-5	NA	TGTGCCAGTAGTATGGGGCCCAGAGGAAATCAGCCCCAGCATTTT	CASSMGPRGNQPQHF
TRBV10-1	TRBD2	TRBJ2-1	NA	TGCGCCAGCAGTGTTCTAGCGGGGTCCTACAATGAGCAGTTCTTC	CASSVLAGSYNEQFF
TRBV10-3	NA	TRBJ1-5	few	TGTGCCATCAGCCCACAGGGAGGCAATCAGCCCCAGCATTTT	CAISPQGGNQPQHF
TRBV9	NA	TRBJ2-1	once	TGTGCCAGCAGCGTAGTCCAGGGCCCCTACAATGAGCAGTTCTTC	CASSVVQGPYNEQFF
TRBV7-6	TRBD2	TRBJ2-1	NA	TGTGCCAGCAGCTTCCAAGGCGGGAGCTCCTACAATGAGCAGTTCTTC	CASSFQGGSSYNEQFF
TRBV19	NA	TRBJ2-6	NA	TGTGCCAGTAAGGACAGCTCTGGGGCCAACGTCCTGACTTTC	CASKDSSGANVLTF
TRBV4-1	TRBD1	TRBJ2-5	NA	TGCGCCAGCAGCCAAGATCGCCAGGGGGCCCGTGAGACCCAGTACTTC	CASSQDRQGARETQYF
TRBV4-1	NA	TRBJ1-4	NA	TGCGCCAGCAGCCGTCAAGTGGCCATTGGGGGCAATGAAAAACTGTTTTTT	CASSRQVAIGGNEKLFF
TRBV6-5	NA	TRBJ2-5	NA	TGTGCCAGCAGTTACTCGGGACGGGGGCAAGAGACCCAGTACTTC	CASSYSGRGQETQYF
TRBV28	TRBD1	TRBJ1-1	NA	TGTGCCACCCGGACAGGGGTTAGTATTGACACTGAAGCTTTCTTT	CATRTGVSIDTEAFF
TRBV19	NA	TRBJ2-3	NA	TGTGCCAGTAGTATCGGAGGGCGAGATACGCAGTATTTT	CASSIGGRDTQYF
TRBV2	NA	TRBJ1-2	NA	TGTGCCAGCAGGGAATCAACCGGGTATGGCTACACCTTC	CASRESTGYGYTF
TRBV9	TRBD1	TRBJ1-2	NA	TGTGCCAGCAGCCCTGGGACAGGCTCTACTGGCTACACCTTC	CASSPGTGSTGYTF
TRBV19	TRBD2	TRBJ2-1	NA	TGTGCCACTGCTTTGACTAGCGGGGGATACAATGAGCAGTTCTTC	CATALTSGGYNEQFF
TRBV29-1	NA	TRBJ2-3	NA	TGCAGCGTTGTTTTGGGCAGTCGAAAGATAGATACGCAGTATTTT	CSVVLGSRKIDTQYF
TRBV6-6	NA	TRBJ2-1	NA	TGTGCCAGCAGTACAATCCGGGAAAATGAGCAGTTCTTC	CASSTIRENEQFF
TRBV30	NA	TRBJ2-3	NA	TGTGCCTGGAGTCAAGAAACGGGACATCGCACAGATACGCAGTATTTT	CAWSQETGHRTDTQYF
TRBV4-3	TRBD1	TRBJ2-1	NA	TGCGCCAGCAGCCAGGCTCCCGGGACAGGGGTACGTGAGCAGTTCTTC	CASSQAPGTGVREQFF